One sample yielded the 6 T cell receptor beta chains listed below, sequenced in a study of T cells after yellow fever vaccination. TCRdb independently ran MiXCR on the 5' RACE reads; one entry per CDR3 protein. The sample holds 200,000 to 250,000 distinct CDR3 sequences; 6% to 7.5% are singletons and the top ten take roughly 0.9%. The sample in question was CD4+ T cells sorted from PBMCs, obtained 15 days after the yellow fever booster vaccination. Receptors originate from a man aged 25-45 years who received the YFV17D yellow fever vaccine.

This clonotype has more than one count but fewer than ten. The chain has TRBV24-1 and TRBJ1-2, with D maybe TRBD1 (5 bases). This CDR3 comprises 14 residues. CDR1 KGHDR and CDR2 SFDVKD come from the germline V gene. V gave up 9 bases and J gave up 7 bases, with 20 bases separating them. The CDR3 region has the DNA TGTGCCACCTCCTCCTCCGACTTAAGGGGTGGCTACACCTTC. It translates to CATSSSDLRGGYTF.

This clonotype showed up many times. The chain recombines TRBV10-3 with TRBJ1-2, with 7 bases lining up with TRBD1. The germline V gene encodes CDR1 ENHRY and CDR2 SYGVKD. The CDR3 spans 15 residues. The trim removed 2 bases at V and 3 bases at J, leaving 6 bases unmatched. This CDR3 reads CAISERRDSHYGYTF. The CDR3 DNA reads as TGTGCCATCAGTGAGAGACGGGACAGCCACTATGGCTACACCTTC.

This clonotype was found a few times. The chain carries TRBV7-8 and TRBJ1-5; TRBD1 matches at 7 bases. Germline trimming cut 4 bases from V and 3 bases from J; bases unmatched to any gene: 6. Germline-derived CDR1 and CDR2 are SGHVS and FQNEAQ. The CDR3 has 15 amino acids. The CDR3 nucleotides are TGTGCCAGCAGCTCAGGACAGGTTATCAATCAGCCCCAGCATTTT. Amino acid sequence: CASSSGQVINQPQHF.

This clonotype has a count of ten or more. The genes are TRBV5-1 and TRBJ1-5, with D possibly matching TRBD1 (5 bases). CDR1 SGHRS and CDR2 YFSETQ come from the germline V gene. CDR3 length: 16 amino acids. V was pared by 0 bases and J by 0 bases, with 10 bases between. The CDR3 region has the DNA TGCGCCAGCAGCTTGGGGGACGGACCTAGCAATCAGCCCCAGCATTTT. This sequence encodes CASSLGDGPSNQPQHF. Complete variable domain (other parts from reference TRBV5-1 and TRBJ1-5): KAGVTQTPRYLIKTRGQQVTLSCSPISGHRSVSWYQQTPGQGLQFLFEYFSETQRNKGNFPGRFSGRQFSNSRSEMNVSTLELGDSALYLCASSLGDGPSNQPQHFGDGTRLSIL.

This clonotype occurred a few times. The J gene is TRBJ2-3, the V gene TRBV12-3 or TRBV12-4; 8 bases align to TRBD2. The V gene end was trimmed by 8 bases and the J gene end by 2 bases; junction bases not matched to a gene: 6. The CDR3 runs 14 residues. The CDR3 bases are TGTGCCAGCGGGCAGCGGGAGTTCACAGATACGCAGTATTTT. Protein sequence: CASGQREFTDTQYF.

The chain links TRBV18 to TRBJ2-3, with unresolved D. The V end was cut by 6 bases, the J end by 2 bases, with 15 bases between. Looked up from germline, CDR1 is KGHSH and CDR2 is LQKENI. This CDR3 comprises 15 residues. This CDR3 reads CASSLPHVFTDTQYF. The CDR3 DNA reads TGTGCCAGCTCCCTACCTCACGTCTTCACAGATACGCAGTATTTT.